This section outlines one T cell receptor (beta chain) sequence together with its context. The target of this receptor is not known. One base away there is no much larger clone; base qualities are not given. RNA was extracted using the RNeasy kit, and roughly 0.45 to 1 ug of the RNA was reverse transcribed with random hexamers. The immunoSEQ multiplex PCR assay, covering 54 Vbeta and 13 Jbeta segments, was used to amplify TCR beta CDR3 regions. Bias from PCR amplification was corrected by using a synthetic template baseline for primer optimization and for computational correction. Turning to the authors' computational methods: Reads were annotated to V, D and J genes according to IMGT and were analyzed with immunoSEQ Analyzer, with only productive sequences retained. To calculate clonality, Shannon entropy was normalized by log2 of the number of productive unique sequences and then subtracted from one. For each patient and control, public and private clones were evaluated within the 100 most prevalent clones. Susac-specific clones were defined as absent from healthy and MS cohorts, about 1,100 published viral clones and other ImmuneACCESS disease sequences. Clones were called with MiXCR by TCRdb after fastp trimmed the public reads at Q25, and only in-frame beta chains were retained. Every entry covers one CDR3 protein and lists the most common genes and DNA from its rows. None of the V and J calls come from the authors' own analysis; TCRdb made them. Across this sample there are over 80,000 distinct CDR3 sequences, with about 93% seen only once. The top ten clonotypes cover more than 0.8% of the sample.

The sample belongs to a study of CD8 T cells in Susac syndrome (dated by TCRdb to the late 2010s). With regard to the full study: Of the Susac syndrome patients who were sequenced, 8 or 9 were in clinical remission while about six had clinically active disease. At blood withdrawal, Susac syndrome patients were therapy-naive, treated with corticosteroids (with IVIg additionally given to some), or treated with IVIg alone. Whether CD8+ T cell activation and differentiation in Susac syndrome was antigen driven was tested using repertoire sequencing. The clonality of the CD8+ T cell repertoire was compared across over 9 healthy donors, around 14 Susac syndrome patients and 15 multiple sclerosis patients. Here is what the overall study found, with its caveats: Sixteen and five Susac-specific public clones were found in the total CD8+ and CD8+ TEMRA repertoires, respectively. CD8+ repertoires in Susac syndrome showed clonal expansion, which was highest in CD8+ TEMRA cells and was greater in clinically active patients than in remitting patients. The study acknowledged that relatively few individuals were included in the TCR sequencing and HLA analysis.

Peripheral blood CD8+ and CD4+ T cells from healthy donors, Susac syndrome patients and multiple sclerosis patients were profiled using high-throughput TCR beta sequencing. The Susac syndrome patients fulfilled recently defined diagnostic criteria for definite or probable disease. Bulk CD8+ and CD4+ T cells were purified magnetically by negative isolation, whereas CD8+ TEMRA cells were enriched by FACS. Blood was collected in EDTA tubes and processed within 24 hours, with PBMCs isolated through density gradient centrifugation. PBMCs intended for TCR sequencing were frozen in liquid nitrogen and were later thawed in a 37 degrees C water bath. The sorted or isolated CD4+, CD8+ and CD8+ TEMRA cells had a purity of 90% or higher. The material sequenced was CD8+ T cells from PBMCs. The TCR was taken from a human donor with Susac syndrome.

The nucleotide sequence reads TGCGCCAGCAGCCAAGATAGCGGGAGCGCCTACAATGAGCAGTTCTTC. This translates into CASSQDSGSAYNEQFF. Recombination connected TRBV4-3 to TRBJ2-1; 9 bases in between match TRBD2. The germline V gene gives CDR1 as LGHNA and CDR2 as YSLEER. The CDR3 measures 16 amino acids from cysteine to phenylalanine. The DNA shown is the 48-base CDR3, in frame from base 1. Germline trimming amounts to 0 bases on V and 2 bases on J, with 2 as the count of junction bases outside the gene matches.